This T cell receptor (beta chain) was identified in a study of Graves' ophthalmopathy and Graves' hyperthyroidism. This clonotype occurred many times. RNA transcripts were the template, and TCR beta CDR3 regions were amplified from them. First-round RT-PCR employed HTBI primers, with a second-round multiplex PCR after it. One entry per CDR3 protein, called by TCRdb with MiXCR from the multiplex PCR reads. Here the sample spans a few hundred thousand distinct CDR3 sequences, 39% being singletons. V dropped 5 bases and J dropped 6; count of bases not matched to a gene: 12. CDR1 and CDR2 (germline): MNHNY, SVGAGI (reference sequence). The CDR3 is 17 residues long.

The clonotype comes from an adult man with Graves' hyperthyroidism. The material sequenced was peripheral blood or thyroid tissue (not recorded which). V is TRBV6-6 and J is TRBJ1-6; 8 nucleotides align to TRBD1. CDR3 nucleotide sequence: TGTGCCAGCAGTGGCCCGCCAGGACAGGGAAGTAATTCACCCCTCCACTTT. It yields the protein CASSGPPGQGSNSPLHF.